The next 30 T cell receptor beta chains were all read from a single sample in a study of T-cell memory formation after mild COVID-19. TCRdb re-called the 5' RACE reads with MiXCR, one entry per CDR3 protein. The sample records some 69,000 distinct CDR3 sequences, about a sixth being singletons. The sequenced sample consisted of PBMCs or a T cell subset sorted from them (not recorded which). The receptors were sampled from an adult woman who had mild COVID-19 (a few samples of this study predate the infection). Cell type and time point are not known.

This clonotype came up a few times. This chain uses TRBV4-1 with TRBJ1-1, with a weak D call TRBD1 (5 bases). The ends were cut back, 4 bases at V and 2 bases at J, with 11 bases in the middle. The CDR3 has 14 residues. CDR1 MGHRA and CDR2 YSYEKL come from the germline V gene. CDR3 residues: CASSRGRDNTEAFF. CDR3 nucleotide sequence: TGCGCCAGCAGCCGGGGTAGGGACAACACTGAAGCTTTCTTT.

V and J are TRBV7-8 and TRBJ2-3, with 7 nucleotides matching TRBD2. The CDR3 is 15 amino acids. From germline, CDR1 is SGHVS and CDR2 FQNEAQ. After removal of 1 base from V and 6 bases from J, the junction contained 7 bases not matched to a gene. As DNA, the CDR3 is TGTGCCAGCAGCTTAGAGGGCGGGAGCGCCGATACGCAGTATTTT. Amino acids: CASSLEGGSADTQYF.

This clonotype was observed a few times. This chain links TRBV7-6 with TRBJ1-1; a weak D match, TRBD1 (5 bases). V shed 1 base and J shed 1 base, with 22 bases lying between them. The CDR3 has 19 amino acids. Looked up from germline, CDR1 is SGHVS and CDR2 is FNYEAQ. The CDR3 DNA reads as TGTGCCAGCAGCTTAGACCCCTTTTTGGACACGGGATGGAACACTGAAGCTTTCTTT. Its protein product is CASSLDPFLDTGWNTEAFF.

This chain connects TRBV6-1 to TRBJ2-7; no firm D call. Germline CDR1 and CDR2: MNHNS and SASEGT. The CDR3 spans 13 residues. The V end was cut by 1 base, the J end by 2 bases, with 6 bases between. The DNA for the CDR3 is TGTGCCAGCAGTGAAGGGGAAGCCTACGAGCAGTACTTC. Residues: CASSEGEAYEQYF.

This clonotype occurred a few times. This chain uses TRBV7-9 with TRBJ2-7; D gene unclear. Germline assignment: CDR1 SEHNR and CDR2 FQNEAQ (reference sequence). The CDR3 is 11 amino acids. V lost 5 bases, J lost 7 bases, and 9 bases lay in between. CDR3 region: CASSGMEEQYF. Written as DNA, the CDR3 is TGTGCCAGCAGCGGTATGGAGGAGCAGTACTTC.

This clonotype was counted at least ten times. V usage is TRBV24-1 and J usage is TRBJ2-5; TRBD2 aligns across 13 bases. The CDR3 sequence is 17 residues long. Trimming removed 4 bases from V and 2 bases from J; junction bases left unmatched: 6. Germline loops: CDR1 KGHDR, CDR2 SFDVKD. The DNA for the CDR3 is TGTGCCACCAGTGAGGGGGGGACTAGCGGGATACAAGAGACCCAGTACTTC. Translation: CATSEGGTSGIQETQYF.

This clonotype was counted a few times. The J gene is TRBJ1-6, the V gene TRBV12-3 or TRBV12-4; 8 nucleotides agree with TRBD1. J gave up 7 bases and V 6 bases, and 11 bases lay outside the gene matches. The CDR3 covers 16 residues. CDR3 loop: CASSPVTGELNSPLHF. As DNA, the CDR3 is TGTGCCAGCAGCCCGGTGACAGGGGAACTAAATTCACCCCTCCACTTT.

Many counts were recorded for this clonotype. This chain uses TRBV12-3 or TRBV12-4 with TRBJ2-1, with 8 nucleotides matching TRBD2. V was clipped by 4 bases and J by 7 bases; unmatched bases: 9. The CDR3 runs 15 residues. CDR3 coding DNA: TGTGCCAGCAGTTCCCCCGGGACTAGGGAGAATGAGCAGTTCTTC. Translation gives CASSSPGTRENEQFF.

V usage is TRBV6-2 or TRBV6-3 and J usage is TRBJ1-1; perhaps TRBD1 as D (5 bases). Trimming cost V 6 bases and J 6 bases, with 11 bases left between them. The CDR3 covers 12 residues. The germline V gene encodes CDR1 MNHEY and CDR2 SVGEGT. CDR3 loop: CASSAGTSEAFF. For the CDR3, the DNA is TGTGCCAGCAGCGCAGGGACCTCTGAAGCTTTCTTT.

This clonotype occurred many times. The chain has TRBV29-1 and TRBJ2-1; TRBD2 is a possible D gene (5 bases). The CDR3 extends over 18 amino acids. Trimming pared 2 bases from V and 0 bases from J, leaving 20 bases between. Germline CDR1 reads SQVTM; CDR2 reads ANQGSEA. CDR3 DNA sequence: TGCAGCGTTGAATCCCTCACTAGTAGCACGGGCTCCTACAATGAGCAGTTCTTC. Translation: CSVESLTSSTGSYNEQFF.

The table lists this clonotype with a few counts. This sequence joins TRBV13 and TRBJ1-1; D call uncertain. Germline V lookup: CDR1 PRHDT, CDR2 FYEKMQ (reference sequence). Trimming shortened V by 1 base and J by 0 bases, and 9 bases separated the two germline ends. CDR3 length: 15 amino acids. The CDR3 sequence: CASSLVTEVNTEAFF. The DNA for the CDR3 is TGTGCCAGCAGCTTAGTTACAGAAGTGAACACTGAAGCTTTCTTT.

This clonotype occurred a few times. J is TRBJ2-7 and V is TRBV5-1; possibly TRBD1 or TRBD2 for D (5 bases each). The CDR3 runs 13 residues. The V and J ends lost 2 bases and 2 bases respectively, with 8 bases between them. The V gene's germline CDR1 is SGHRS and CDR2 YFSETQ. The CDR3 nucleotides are TGCGCCAGCAGCTTCGAGGGACCCTACGAGCAGTACTTC. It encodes CASSFEGPYEQYF.

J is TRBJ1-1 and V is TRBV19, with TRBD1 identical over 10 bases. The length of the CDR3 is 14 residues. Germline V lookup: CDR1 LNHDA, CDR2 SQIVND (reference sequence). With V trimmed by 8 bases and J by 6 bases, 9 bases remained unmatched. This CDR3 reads CASGLGQGLSEAFF. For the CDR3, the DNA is TGTGCCAGTGGTTTGGGACAGGGGTTGTCTGAAGCTTTCTTT.

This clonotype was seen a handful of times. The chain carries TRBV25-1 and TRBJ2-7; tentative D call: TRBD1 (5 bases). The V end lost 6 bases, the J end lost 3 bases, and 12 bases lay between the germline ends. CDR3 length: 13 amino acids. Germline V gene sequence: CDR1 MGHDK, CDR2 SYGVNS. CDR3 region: CASRRPDSYEQYF. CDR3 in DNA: TGTGCCAGCAGACGACCCGACAGCTACGAGCAGTACTTC.

As DNA, the CDR3 is TGTGCCAGCAGCTTATTAGCGGGGGGGCCGAATACGCAGTATTTT. It specifies CASSLLAGGPNTQYF. This rearrangement joins TRBV7-2 to TRBJ2-3; TRBD2 aligns across 11 bases. Germline V gives CDR1 SGHTA, CDR2 FQGNSA. This CDR3 is 15 amino acids long. J lost 7 bases, V lost 2 bases, and 5 bases had no gene match.

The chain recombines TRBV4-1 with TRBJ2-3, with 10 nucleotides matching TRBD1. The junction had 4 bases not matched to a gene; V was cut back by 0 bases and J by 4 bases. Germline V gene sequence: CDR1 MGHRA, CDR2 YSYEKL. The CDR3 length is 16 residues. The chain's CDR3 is CASSQDPDRGADTQYF. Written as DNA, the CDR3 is TGCGCCAGCAGCCAAGACCCGGACAGGGGGGCAGATACGCAGTATTTT.

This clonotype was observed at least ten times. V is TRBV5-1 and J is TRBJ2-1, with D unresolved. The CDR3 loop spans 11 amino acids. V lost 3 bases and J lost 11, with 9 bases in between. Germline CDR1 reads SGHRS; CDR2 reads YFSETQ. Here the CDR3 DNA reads TGCGCCAGCAGCTATACAAATCAGCAGTTCTTC. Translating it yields CASSYTNQQFF.

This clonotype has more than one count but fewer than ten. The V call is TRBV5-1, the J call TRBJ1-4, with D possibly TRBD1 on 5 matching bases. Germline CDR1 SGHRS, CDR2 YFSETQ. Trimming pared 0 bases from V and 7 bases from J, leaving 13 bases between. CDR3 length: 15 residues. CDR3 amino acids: CASSLVDSRGEKLFF. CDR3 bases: TGCGCCAGCAGCTTGGTTGACAGCCGTGGTGAAAAACTGTTTTTT.

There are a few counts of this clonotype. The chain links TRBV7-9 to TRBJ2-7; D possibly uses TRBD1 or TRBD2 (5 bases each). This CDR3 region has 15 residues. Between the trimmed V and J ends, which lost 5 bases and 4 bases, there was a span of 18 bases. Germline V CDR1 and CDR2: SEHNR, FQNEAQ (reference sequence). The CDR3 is CASSPTGTGPYEQYF. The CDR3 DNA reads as TGTGCCAGCAGCCCTACCGGGACGGGACCGTACGAGCAGTACTTC.

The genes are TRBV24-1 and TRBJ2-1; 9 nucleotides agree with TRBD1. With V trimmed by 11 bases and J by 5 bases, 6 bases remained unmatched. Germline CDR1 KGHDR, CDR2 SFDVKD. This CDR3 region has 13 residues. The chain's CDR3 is CASTGQGHNEQFF. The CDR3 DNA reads TGTGCCAGCACGGGACAGGGACACAATGAGCAGTTCTTC.

CDR3 protein: CASSPAGTENGELFF. The CDR3 DNA reads as TGTGCCAGCTCACCTGCCGGGACAGAGAACGGGGAGCTGTTTTTT. The chain carries TRBV18 and TRBJ2-2; 7 bases map to TRBD1. This CDR3 is 15 amino acids long. Trimming took 3 bases from V and 7 from J; bases not matched to a gene: 8. Germline loops: CDR1 KGHSH, CDR2 LQKENI.

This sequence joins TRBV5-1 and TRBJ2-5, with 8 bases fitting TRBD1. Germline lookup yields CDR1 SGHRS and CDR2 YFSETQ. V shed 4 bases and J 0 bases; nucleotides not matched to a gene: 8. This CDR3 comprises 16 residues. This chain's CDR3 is CASSQGTGAYQETQYF. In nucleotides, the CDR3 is TGCGCCAGCAGCCAGGGGACAGGCGCGTACCAAGAGACCCAGTACTTC.

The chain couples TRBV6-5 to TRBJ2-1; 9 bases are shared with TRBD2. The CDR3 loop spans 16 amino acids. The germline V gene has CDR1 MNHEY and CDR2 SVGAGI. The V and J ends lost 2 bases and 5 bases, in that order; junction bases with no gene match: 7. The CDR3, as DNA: TGTGCCAGCAGTTACGGACTAGCGATAACAGACAATGAGCAGTTCTTC. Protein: CASSYGLAITDNEQFF.

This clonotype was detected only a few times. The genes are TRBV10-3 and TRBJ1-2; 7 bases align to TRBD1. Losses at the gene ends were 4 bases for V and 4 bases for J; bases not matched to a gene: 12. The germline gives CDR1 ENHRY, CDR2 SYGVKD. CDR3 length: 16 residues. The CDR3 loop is CAISGADRDGVYGYTF. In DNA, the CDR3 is TGTGCCATCAGTGGTGCCGACAGGGACGGGGTCTATGGCTACACCTTC.

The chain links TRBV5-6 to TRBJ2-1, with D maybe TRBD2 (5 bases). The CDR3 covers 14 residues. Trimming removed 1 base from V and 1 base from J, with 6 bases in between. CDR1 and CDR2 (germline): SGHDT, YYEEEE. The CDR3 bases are TGTGCCAGCAGCTTGAGCGGTTCCTACAATGAGCAGTTCTTC. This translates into CASSLSGSYNEQFF.

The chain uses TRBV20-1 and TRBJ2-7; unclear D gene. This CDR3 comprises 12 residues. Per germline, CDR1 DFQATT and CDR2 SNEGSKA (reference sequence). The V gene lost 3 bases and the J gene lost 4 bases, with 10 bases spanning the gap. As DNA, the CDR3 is TGCAGTGCTAGGGCACTCGGTTACGAGCAGTACTTC. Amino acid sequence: CSARALGYEQYF.

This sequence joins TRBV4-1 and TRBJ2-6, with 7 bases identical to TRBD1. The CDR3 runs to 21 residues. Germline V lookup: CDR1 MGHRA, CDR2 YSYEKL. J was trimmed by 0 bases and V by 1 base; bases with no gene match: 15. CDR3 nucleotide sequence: TGCGCCAGCAGCCAAGGACCCCGGACAGGAGGACCCTACTCTGGGGCCAACGTCCTGACTTTC. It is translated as CASSQGPRTGGPYSGANVLTF.

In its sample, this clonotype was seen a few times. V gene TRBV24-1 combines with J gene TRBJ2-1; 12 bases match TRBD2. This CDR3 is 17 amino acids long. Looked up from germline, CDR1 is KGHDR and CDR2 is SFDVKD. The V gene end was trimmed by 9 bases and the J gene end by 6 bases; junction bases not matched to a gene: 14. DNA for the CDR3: TGTGCCACCTACTCCACCCTAGCGGGAGGGCCGGTCAATGAGCAGTTCTTC. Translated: CATYSTLAGGPVNEQFF.

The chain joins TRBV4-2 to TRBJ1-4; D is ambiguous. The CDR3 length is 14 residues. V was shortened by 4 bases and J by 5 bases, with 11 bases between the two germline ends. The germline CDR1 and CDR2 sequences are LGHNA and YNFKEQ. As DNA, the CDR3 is TGTGCCAGCAGCCCTGATGGTGGGAATGAAAAACTGTTTTTT. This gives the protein CASSPDGGNEKLFF.

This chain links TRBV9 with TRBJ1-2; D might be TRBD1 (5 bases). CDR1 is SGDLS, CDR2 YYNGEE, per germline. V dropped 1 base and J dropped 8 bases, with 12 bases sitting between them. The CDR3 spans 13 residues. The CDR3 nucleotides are TGTGCCAGCAGCGTACAGGGATCCTACGGCTACACCTTC. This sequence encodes CASSVQGSYGYTF.